A selection of T cell receptor beta chains follows, all from one sample in a study of radiotherapy plus CTLA-4 blockade in lung cancer. The method was immunoSEQ multiplex PCR; TCRdb's version includes in-frame clones alone and lacks a portion of them. The table lists some 98,000 clones, 75% to 85% of them singletons. The sample was peripheral blood, taken from a patient treated with radiotherapy plus ipilimumab. The source of these receptors is a human donor with non-small cell lung cancer who had a partial response to radiotherapy plus ipilimumab. The CDR3 runs from the conserved cysteine through the conserved F or W. Fields, in order: J gene, V gene, CDR3 protein.

>TRBJ1-3|TRBV27
CASSYSSGNTIYF
>TRBJ1-1|TRBV19
CASSIVANTEAFF
>TRBJ2-3|TRBV9
CASSEGPRGPDTQYF
>TRBJ2-7|TRBV7-9
CASGGLAGEEQYF
>TRBJ2-3|TRBV30
CAWSPGLAGSDTQYF
>TRBJ2-1|TRBV19
CASSTIDRGRRDEQFF
>TRBJ2-7|TRBV10-3
CAISSLGLATGSGEQYF
>TRBJ2-5|TRBV18
CASSGPVETQYF
>TRBJ2-7|TRBV15
CATSRDDRGYEQYF
>TRBJ2-1|TRBV5-1
CASGRTSGSSYNEQFF
>TRBJ2-5|TRBV7-3
CASSSLAGAGETQYF
>TRBJ2-2|TRBV19
CASTPSGGGTGELFF
>TRBJ2-5|TRBV28
CASSSGGKGETQYF
>TRBJ2-7|TRBV19
CASSIVAGDSYEQYF
>TRBJ2-3|TRBV7-9
CASSYSGRATDTQYF
>TRBJ2-7|TRBV7-9
CASSAGTGSYEQYF
>TRBJ2-7|TRBV5-1
CASSLGFGRESYEQYF
>TRBJ2-1|TRBV7-9
CASSLGGYRDRSKNEQFF
>TRBJ2-2|TRBV7-9
CASSPVRGTNTGELFF
>TRBJ1-1|TRBV6-5
CASSYGQMNTEAFF
>TRBJ2-1|TRBV5-6
CASSSGLAGWHNEQFF
>TRBJ2-5|TRBV5-4
CASSRGTGGGQETQYF
>TRBJ1-2|TRBV12-5
CASGPEGDGYTF
>TRBJ2-3|TRBV2
CASRKQANDADTQYF
>TRBJ2-2|TRBV9
CASSGLAGGGELFF
>TRBJ2-7|TRBV28
CASSGRVIEQYF
>TRBJ2-2|TRBV2
CASRRTAGTGELFF
>TRBJ1-5|TRBV28
CASSLRQASNQPQHF
>TRBJ1-4|TRBV28
CASSFPGARNEKLFF
>TRBJ2-1|TRBV6-5
CASSYSGFSYEQFF
>TRBJ1-5|TRBV11-2
CASTPNQYRLRQPQHF
>TRBJ2-3|TRBV5-4
CASSLELADTDTQYF
>TRBJ2-7|TRBV30
CAWSRGRDEQYF
>TRBJ1-5|TRBV2
CASSPVGGQGGPQHF
>TRBJ1-2|TRBV28
CASSPRTGVYGYTF
>TRBJ2-7|TRBV27
CASGETLRGQYF
>TRBJ2-5|TRBV11-3
CASSLGASGSGQETQYF
>TRBJ2-2|TRBV28
CASSSTGKDTGELFF
>TRBJ1-1|TRBV2
CASFTRGSLNTEAFF
>TRBJ1-1|TRBV7-6
CASSPGTGEAFF
>TRBJ1-5|TRBV6-5
CASSPYLQSNQPQHF